This T cell receptor beta chain derives from a study of response to subunit inactivated influenza vaccine. Germline assignment: CDR1 MNHNS and CDR2 SASEGT. The CDR3 spans 13 residues. Trimming stripped 4 bases from V and 7 bases from J, with 11 bases between. General study points: Authors suggested each seasonal flu vaccination may recruit only limited numbers of new T cells.

TCRdb itself ran the RT-PCR reads through MiXCR, one entry per CDR3 protein. The table records 550,000 to 800,000 distinct CDR3 sequences, around 13% of them present only once. This clonotype was seen a handful of times. What it recognizes is unknown. The chain is built from TRBV6-1 and TRBJ2-4; tentative D call: TRBD1 (6 bases). The sequence was collected from a man aged 50 to 60 who received an inactivated influenza vaccine. The sequencing used PBMCs from blood, collected 14 to 15 days before vaccination. The CDR3 DNA follows: TGTGCCAGCAGTGTAGGTAGGGGGAACATTCAGTACTTC. Translated: CASSVGRGNIQYF.